The next 14 T cell receptor beta chains were all read from a single sample in a study of monozygotic twins with cystic fibrosis. The method was immunoSEQ multiplex PCR; TCRdb's version includes in-frame clones alone and lacks a portion of them. In the table there are about 36,000 clones, roughly 84% of which are singletons. Sequencing used blood. Receptors originate from a girl aged 2 to 10 with cystic fibrosis.

The rearrangement links TRBV30 to TRBJ2-7; no reliable D call. Between the trimmed V and J ends, which lost 1 base and 2 bases, there was a span of 12 bases. This CDR3 has 14 residues. Germline V gene sequence: CDR1 GTSNPN, CDR2 SVGIG (reference sequence). The CDR3 coding sequence is TGTGCCTGGAGTGGAGGTGGCTCAGCCTACGAGCAGTACTTC. Translated, it gives CAWSGGGSAYEQYF.

The rearrangement joins TRBV13 to TRBJ1-3, with D possibly TRBD1 on 5 matching bases. The ends were cut back, 1 base at V and 0 bases at J, with 7 bases in the middle. The germline V gene encodes CDR1 PRHDT and CDR2 FYEKMQ (reference sequence). The CDR3 loop spans 15 amino acids. The CDR3 nucleotides read TGTGCCAGCAGCTTAGTGGGGGTCTCTGGAAACACCATATATTTT. It yields the protein CASSLVGVSGNTIYF.

The chain couples TRBV2 to TRBJ2-2, with 8 bases aligning to TRBD1. This CDR3 has 13 residues. Germline values: CDR1 SNHLY, CDR2 FYNNEI. Unmatched junction bases numbered 1, after V lost 4 bases and J lost 6 bases. The CDR3 DNA reads TGTGCCAGCAGTGCGGACAGGGCCGGGGAGCTGTTTTTT. It specifies CASSADRAGELFF.

The chain carries TRBV7-2 and TRBJ2-3; unclear D gene. V lost 5 bases and J lost 1, with 10 bases in between. The germline V gene has CDR1 SGHTA and CDR2 FQGNSA. The CDR3 loop spans 14 amino acids. The CDR3 DNA is TGTGCCAGCAGCCCACCCGCTCGCACAGATACGCAGTATTTT. Translating gives CASSPPARTDTQYF. Variable domain in full (rest from reference TRBV7-2 and TRBJ2-3): GAGVSQSPSNKVTEKGKDVELRCDPISGHTALYWYRQSLGQGLEFLIYFQGNSAPDKSGLPSDRFSAERTGGSVSTLTIQRTQQEDSAVYLCASSPPARTDTQYFGPGTRLTVL.

The genes are TRBV23-1 and TRBJ1-2; 7 nucleotides line up with TRBD1. TRBV23-1 is annotated as an ORF whose role is uncertain. CDR3 size: 15 residues. V lost 4 bases, J lost 7 bases, and 12 bases stayed unmatched. This chain's CDR3 is CASSLTPTGSVGYTF. CDR3 nucleotides: TGCGCCAGCAGTCTCACTCCGACAGGGTCGGTTGGCTACACCTTC.

The CDR3 loop is CASSGPPRGPGELFF. The CDR3 coding sequence is TGTGCCAGCAGTGGGCCCCCCCGGGGGCCCGGGGAGCTGTTTTTT. The chain is built from TRBV2 and TRBJ2-2; D may match TRBD1 or TRBD2 (6 bases each). Trimming pared 4 bases from V and 6 bases from J, leaving 15 bases between. This CDR3 comprises 15 residues. Germline CDR1 reads SNHLY; CDR2 reads FYNNEI.

This clone is a singleton in its sample. CDR3 loop: CATRGGLYEQYF. The CDR3 bases are TGTGCCACCAGGGGAGGGCTGTACGAGCAGTACTTC. The chain links TRBV15 to TRBJ2-7; 7 nucleotides line up with TRBD2. This CDR3 is built from 12 residues. Germline V gene lookup returns CDR1 LNHNV and CDR2 YYDKDF (reference sequence). Germline trimming cut 6 bases from V and 4 bases from J; bases unmatched to any gene: 3.

The V call is TRBV6-6, the J call TRBJ1-2, with D perhaps matching TRBD1 (5 bases). The length of the CDR3 is 15 residues. CDR1 MNHNY and CDR2 SVGAGI come from the germline V gene (reference sequence). The germline V and J ends were trimmed by 0 bases and 3 bases, with 11 bases remaining between them. CDR3 loop: CASSYSAGLYYGYTF. CDR3 coding DNA: TGTGCCAGCAGTTACTCAGCAGGGTTGTACTATGGCTACACCTTC.

This chain joins TRBV11-2 and TRBJ1-4; D remains unclear. Germline CDR1 SGHAT, CDR2 FQNNGV. V was cut by 2 bases and J by 7 bases, with 5 bases left in between. The CDR3 sequence is 12 residues long. The CDR3 is CASSLSGEKLFF. CDR3 DNA sequence: TGTGCCAGCAGCTTATCTGGTGAAAAACTGTTTTTT.

The V and J genes are TRBV13 and TRBJ1-1; D gene uncertain. V was trimmed by 1 base and J by 1 base, leaving 10 bases between them. This CDR3 has 15 amino acids. Germline-derived CDR1 and CDR2 are PRHDT and FYEKMQ (reference sequence). Here the CDR3 reads CASSLVAGANTEAFF. The CDR3 DNA is TGTGCCAGCAGCTTAGTCGCGGGAGCGAACACTGAAGCTTTCTTT.

The rearrangement links TRBV5-4 to TRBJ2-1, with TRBD2 matching over 11 bases. V was pared by 4 bases and J by 0 bases, with 6 bases of the junction left unmatched. The CDR3 covers 17 residues. Germline V gene data show CDR1 as SGHNT and CDR2 as YYREEE (reference sequence). The CDR3 sequence: CASSHRTSGRSYNEQFF. The DNA of the CDR3 is TGTGCCAGCAGCCACCGGACTAGCGGGCGCTCCTACAATGAGCAGTTCTTC.

In DNA, the CDR3 is TGCAGCGTTGAATCAGGGTCTGGAAACACCATATATTTT. Amino acids: CSVESGSGNTIYF. The chain employs TRBV29-1 and TRBJ1-3; weak D call: TRBD1 (5 bases). Germline lookup yields CDR1 SQVTM and CDR2 ANQGSEA. The CDR3 totals 13 residues. Trimming took 2 bases from V and 1 from J, leaving 6 bases between them.

V gene TRBV30 combines with J gene TRBJ1-3; D gene unclear. The germline gives CDR1 GTSNPN, CDR2 SVGIG (reference sequence). The CDR3 contains 13 residues. With 8 bases removed from V and 3 bases from J, the gap between germline ends came to 14 bases. CDR3 loop: CAGRTGGGNTIYF. The CDR3 region has the DNA TGTGCCGGCCGGACCGGAGGTGGAAACACCATATATTTT.

CDR3 in amino acids: CASSEERFNYGYTF. The CDR3 DNA reads TGTGCCAGCAGTGAAGAACGGTTTAACTATGGCTACACCTTC. This chain connects TRBV2 to TRBJ1-2; D uncertain. Germline values: CDR1 SNHLY, CDR2 FYNNEI. The CDR3 runs 14 residues. Deletions cut 1 base from V and 1 base from J, with 7 bases between.